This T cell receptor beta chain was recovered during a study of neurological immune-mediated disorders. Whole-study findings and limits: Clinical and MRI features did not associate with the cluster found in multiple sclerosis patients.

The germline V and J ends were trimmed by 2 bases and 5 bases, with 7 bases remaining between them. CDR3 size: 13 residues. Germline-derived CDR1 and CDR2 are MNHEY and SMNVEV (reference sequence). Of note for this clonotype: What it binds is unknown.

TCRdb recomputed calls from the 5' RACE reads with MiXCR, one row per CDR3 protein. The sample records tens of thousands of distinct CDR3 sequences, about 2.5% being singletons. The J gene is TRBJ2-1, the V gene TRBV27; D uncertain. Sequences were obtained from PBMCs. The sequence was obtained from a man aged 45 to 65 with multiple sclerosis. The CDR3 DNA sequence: TGTGCCAGCAGTTTACCCCCTAACAATGAGCAGTTCTTC. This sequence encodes CASSLPPNNEQFF.